These T cell receptor beta chains were read from a single sample in a study of molecular identifiers for immune sequencing clone quantification. One entry per CDR3 protein results from TCRdb running MiXCR on the PCR reads. This sample has some 650,000 distinct CDR3 sequences, with about 20% found just once. The sequencing input was naive CD8+ T cells from blood, with Jurkat cell RNA spiked in. These receptors all come from a human donor in good health. Some libraries in this study had Jurkat cell RNA spiked in. Each CDR3 is given with its conserved first and last residue. The D gene is left open where the match is weak. Only part of the rows carry a size: once, few, many, or a class if the clone is expanded.

V gene	D gene	clone size	J gene	CDR3 protein	CDR3 DNA
TRBV4-1	-	many	TRBJ2-7	CASSQVEGVHYEQYF	TGCGCCAGCAGCCAAGTTGAGGGAGTGCACTACGAGCAGTACTTC
TRBV29-1	-	many	TRBJ2-7	CSVLFRDKSYEQYF	TGCAGCGTTCTCTTTCGGGACAAATCCTACGAGCAGTACTTC
TRBV20-1	TRBD2	many	TRBJ2-5	CSARPDRGGDGETQYF	TGCAGTGCTAGGCCTGACCGGGGGGGAGATGGGGAGACCCAGTACTTC
TRBV19	TRBD1	many	TRBJ2-3	CASNPGGPDTQYF	TGTGCCAGTAACCCAGGGGGTCCAGATACGCAGTATTTT
TRBV20-1	TRBD1	many	TRBJ1-1	CSARVRSTGVNTEAFF	TGCAGTGCTAGAGTCCGTTCTACAGGGGTGAACACTGAAGCTTTCTTT
TRBV27	-	few	TRBJ1-1	CASRYDLGTEAFF	TGTGCCAGCAGATATGACCTGGGGACTGAAGCTTTCTTT
TRBV30	-	many	TRBJ1-1	CAWRPGAFF	TGTGCCTGGAGGCCGGGAGCTTTCTTT
TRBV4-3	TRBD1	-	TRBJ2-3	CASSQEPSPGGGSTDTQYF	TGCGCCAGCAGCCAAGAACCTTCCCCAGGGGGCGGTTCGACAGATACGCAGTATTTT
TRBV6-2/TRBV6-3	-	few	TRBJ1-4	CASSYSGRGVLIGNEKLFF	TGTGCCAGCAGTTACTCGGGCAGGGGAGTACTTATTGGAAATGAAAAACTGTTTTTT
TRBV27	TRBD2	many	TRBJ2-3	CASRIAGGTDTQYF	TGTGCCAGCAGAATAGCGGGGGGCACAGATACGCAGTATTTT
TRBV6-5	-	many	TRBJ2-5	CASSPEPGSEETQYF	TGTGCCAGCAGCCCCGAACCAGGCTCAGAGGAGACCCAGTACTTC
TRBV5-8	-	-	TRBJ1-5	CASSFPPQGSQPQHF	TGTGCCAGCAGCTTTCCCCCCCAGGGTAGTCAGCCCCAGCATTTT
TRBV2	TRBD2	many	TRBJ2-5	CASSSTGLAEETQYF	TGTGCCAGCAGTAGCACGGGACTAGCAGAAGAGACCCAGTACTTC
TRBV6-5	TRBD1	many	TRBJ2-1	CASREGQVTRDEQFF	TGTGCCAGCAGGGAAGGACAGGTAACCCGCGATGAGCAGTTCTTC
TRBV5-6	-	many	TRBJ2-7	CASSVSQGNEQYF	TGTGCCAGCAGCGTCTCCCAAGGTAACGAGCAGTACTTC
TRBV18	-	few	TRBJ2-7	CASSPESRLHVYEQYF	TGTGCCAGCTCACCAGAGAGCCGACTCCACGTGTACGAGCAGTACTTC
TRBV27	TRBD1	few	TRBJ1-2	CASRSSGTGFYGYTF	TGTGCCAGCCGATCTTCTGGGACAGGATTCTATGGCTACACCTTC
TRBV29-1	TRBD1	many	TRBJ2-3	CSVNPWDRGPDTQYF	TGCAGCGTAAACCCCTGGGACAGGGGCCCAGATACGCAGTATTTT
TRBV28	-	many	TRBJ2-3	CASRLQVSDTQYF	TGTGCCAGCAGGCTACAGGTCTCAGATACGCAGTATTTT
TRBV5-4	TRBD2	many	TRBJ2-2	CASNLAGGGTGELFF	TGTGCCAGCAACCTGGCGGGAGGAGGGACCGGGGAGCTGTTTTTT
TRBV28	-	few	TRBJ1-2	CASSSENYGYTF	TGTGCCAGCAGTTCAGAAAACTATGGCTACACCTTC
TRBV19	-	many	TRBJ1-2	CASSMLPGSYGYTF	TGTGCCAGTAGTATGTTACCAGGATCCTATGGCTACACCTTC
TRBV9	TRBD1	few	TRBJ1-2	CASSGGTGDYGYTF	TGTGCCAGCAGCGGAGGGACAGGGGACTATGGCTACACCTTC
TRBV7-9	-	many	TRBJ2-1	CASSNGRSADDEQFF	TGTGCCAGCAGTAACGGGAGATCAGCGGACGATGAGCAGTTCTTC
TRBV27	TRBD1	many	TRBJ1-5	CASSETGTGVQPQHF	TGTGCCAGCAGCGAAACAGGGACAGGGGTTCAGCCCCAGCATTTT
TRBV27	TRBD2	many	TRBJ2-3	CATQGLAGSTDTQYF	TGTGCCACCCAGGGCCTAGCGGGGAGCACAGATACGCAGTATTTT
TRBV27	TRBD2	-	TRBJ2-1	CASGRIYLDGQFF	TGTGCTAGCGGGAGGATTTATCTCGATGGGCAGTTCTTC
TRBV21-1	-	-	TRBJ1-1	CASLYRGQGVYRSKNTEAFF	TGTGCCAGCCTTTACAGGGGACAGGGCGTTTATAGGTCTAAGAACACTGAAGCTTTCTTT
TRBV13	-	few	TRBJ2-7	CASSGRALAYEQYF	TGTGCCAGCAGCGGTAGGGCACTAGCCTACGAGCAGTACTTC
TRBV27	TRBD1	many	TRBJ2-7	CASSFTGGFYEQYF	TGTGCCAGCAGTTTCACAGGGGGCTTTTACGAGCAGTACTTC
TRBV7-6	TRBD2	many	TRBJ2-3	CASSFERLAASTDTQYF	TGTGCCAGCAGCTTTGAACGACTAGCGGCTAGCACAGATACGCAGTATTTT
TRBV6-5	-	many	TRBJ2-3	CASSKLVERADTQYF	TGTGCCAGCAGCAAGTTGGTCGAGAGGGCTGATACGCAGTATTTT
TRBV7-9	-	many	TRBJ1-1	CASSLIDPSGAFF	TGTGCCAGCAGCTTAATCGACCCCAGCGGAGCTTTCTTT
TRBV27	-	many	TRBJ2-5	CASSSKEGETQYF	TGTGCCAGCAGTTCAAAAGAGGGGGAGACCCAGTACTTC
TRBV5-1	-	-	TRBJ1-4	CASGSTATNEKLFF	TGCGCCAGTGGAAGTACGGCAACTAATGAAAAACTGTTTTTT
TRBV7-2	TRBD1	-	TRBJ2-3	CASSLEDRGPTDTQYF	TGTGCCAGCAGCTTAGAGGACAGGGGGCCGACAGATACGCAGTATTTT
TRBV20-1	-	many	TRBJ2-7	CSARGYNYEQYF	TGCAGTGCTAGAGGGTACAACTACGAGCAGTACTTC
TRBV5-1	TRBD1	-	TRBJ1-4	CASTRDGRGFGNEKLFF	TGCGCCAGCACCAGGGACGGCAGGGGGTTTGGGAATGAAAAACTGTTTTTT
TRBV19	-	-	TRBJ2-7	CASSIGPLSGSPYEQYF	TGTGCCAGTAGTATAGGGCCCCTGAGCGGGTCCCCCTACGAGCAGTACTTC
TRBV12-3/TRBV12-4	-	-	TRBJ2-7	CASSPAPGLTENFSYEQYF	TGTGCCAGCAGTCCCGCCCCGGGACTGACGGAGAACTTTTCCTACGAGCAGTACTTC
TRBV4-1	-	-	TRBJ2-7	CASSQAGQPSSYEQYF	TGCGCCAGCAGCCAAGCCGGACAGCCGAGCTCCTACGAGCAGTACTTC
TRBV12-3/TRBV12-4	-	-	TRBJ2-5	CASSGSSVGQETQYF	TGTGCCAGCAGTGGATCTAGCGTGGGGCAAGAGACCCAGTACTTC
TRBV6-2/TRBV6-3	TRBD2	many	TRBJ2-7	CASSYLLAASYEQYF	TGTGCCAGCAGTTACCTACTAGCGGCCTCCTACGAGCAGTACTTC
TRBV13	TRBD2	-	TRBJ2-1	CASSEGLAGGSEQFF	TGTGCCAGCAGCGAGGGACTAGCGGGAGGATCTGAGCAGTTCTTC
TRBV27	TRBD2	-	TRBJ2-7	CVSSLGGTQNYEQYF	TGTGTCAGCAGTTTGGGAGGGACCCAAAATTACGAGCAGTACTTC
TRBV3-1	-	many	TRBJ1-5	CASSQGRGIQPQHF	TGTGCCAGCAGCCAAGGTCGAGGGATTCAGCCCCAGCATTTT
TRBV9	-	-	TRBJ2-7	CASSPREKDVGLSHEQYF	TGTGCCAGCAGCCCCCGGGAAAAAGACGTCGGCCTCTCCCATGAGCAGTACTTC
TRBV27	-	few	TRBJ1-5	CASSSPLGPQHF	TGTGCCAGCAGTTCGCCACTTGGGCCCCAGCATTTT
TRBV4-2	-	many	TRBJ1-6	CASSHTVQGTDSPLHF	TGTGCCAGCAGCCATACAGTACAGGGAACGGATTCACCCCTCCACTTT
TRBV7-2	-	-	TRBJ2-5	CASSLAGDGGSEAQYF	TGTGCCAGCAGCTTAGCGGGGGACGGGGGCAGTGAGGCCCAGTACTTC
TRBV7-8	-	many	TRBJ2-5	CASSLLSLQETQYF	TGTGCCAGCAGCTTGTTGTCTCTCCAAGAGACCCAGTACTTC
TRBV9	-	many	TRBJ2-4	CASSGEGFIQYF	TGTGCCAGCAGCGGAGAGGGGTTCATTCAGTACTTC
TRBV4-3	TRBD1	few	TRBJ1-1	CASSQVRQGLASNTEAFF	TGCGCCAGCAGCCAAGTCCGACAGGGACTCGCTTCAAACACTGAAGCTTTCTTT
TRBV3-1	-	-	TRBJ1-2	CASSQTPGGNGYTF	TGTGCCAGCAGCCAAACTCCCGGGGGTAATGGCTACACCTTC
TRBV11-2	-	many	TRBJ2-5	CASSSRLLGGETQYF	TGTGCCAGCAGCTCCCGACTACTAGGAGGAGAGACCCAGTACTTC
TRBV7-2	TRBD2	-	TRBJ2-7	CASSLVTSGRSYEQYF	TGTGCCAGCAGCTTAGTAACTAGCGGGCGCTCCTACGAGCAGTACTTC
TRBV10-3	TRBD1	many	TRBJ1-2	CAIGQGPYGYTF	TGTGCCATTGGACAGGGTCCCTATGGCTACACCTTC
TRBV5-1	-	many	TRBJ2-5	CASSLYGDKETQYF	TGCGCCAGCAGCTTGTATGGGGATAAAGAGACCCAGTACTTC
TRBV28	TRBD1	-	TRBJ2-5	CASSQQGAQRGETQYF	TGTGCCAGCAGTCAACAGGGGGCTCAGCGTGGAGAGACCCAGTACTTC
TRBV7-9	-	many	TRBJ2-7	CASPLPGEQYF	TGTGCCAGCCCCCTTCCCGGCGAGCAGTACTTC